Below, 26 T cell receptor beta chains from the same sample are listed, as sequenced in a study of T cell clones after liver transplantation. The method was immunoSEQ multiplex PCR; TCRdb's version includes in-frame clones alone and lacks a portion of them. The repertoire holds approximately 6,300 clones, around 80% seen once, with roughly a third in the top ten. The source was CD8+ T cells from blood, collected 24 months after liver transplant. These receptors were obtained from a human patient who received a liver transplant. Part of the T cells may come from the graft donor.

This chain joins TRBV9 and TRBJ2-3; tentative D call: TRBD2 (5 bases). The CDR3 is made up of 15 amino acids. Trimming pared 4 bases from V and 5 bases from J, leaving 17 bases between. CDR1 is SGDLS and CDR2 is YYNGEE in the germline V gene. The CDR3 sequence is CASSLTGSYGDTQYF. The CDR3 region has the DNA TGTGCCAGCAGCTTGACGGGGTCGTATGGAGATACGCAGTATTTT.

The chain couples TRBV2 to TRBJ1-2; 8 nucleotides line up with TRBD1. Germline trimming cut 3 bases from V and 3 bases from J; bases unmatched to any gene: 6. The CDR3 runs 15 residues. In germline, CDR1 is SNHLY, CDR2 FYNNEI. The CDR3 bases are TGTGCCAGCAGTGATGCAGGGGGCAGTCACTATGGCTACACCTTC. It specifies CASSDAGGSHYGYTF.

The chain combines TRBV7-6 with TRBJ2-7; D is unresolved. Trimming left V 2 bases short and J 5 bases short, with 19 bases between. This CDR3 region has 16 residues. Germline loops: CDR1 SGHVS, CDR2 FNYEAQ. As DNA, the CDR3 is TGTGCCAGCAGCTTACGGCCCGCACTGGGTGACGACGAGCAGTACTTC. Its translation is CASSLRPALGDDEQYF.

The J gene is TRBJ2-7, the V gene TRBV6-1, with D perhaps matching TRBD1 (5 bases). CDR1 and CDR2 from the germline V gene are MNHNS and SASEGT. The CDR3 has 12 amino acids. V was cut by 6 bases and J by 3 bases, with 9 bases left in between. CDR3 coding DNA: TGTGCCAGCAGCGAGGACAACTACGAGCAGTACTTC. Translated: CASSEDNYEQYF.

This rearrangement joins TRBV15 to TRBJ2-1; D is perhaps TRBD1 (6 bases). Trimming shortened V by 1 base and J by 7 bases, and 23 bases separated the two germline ends. This CDR3 comprises 18 residues. Germline CDR1 LNHNV, CDR2 YYDKDF (reference sequence). The CDR3 reads CATSRGRGGPDNTNEQFF. CDR3 sequence (DNA): TGTGCCACCAGCAGAGGCAGGGGTGGCCCTGACAATACGAATGAGCAGTTCTTC. The full variable domain, in which reference TRBV15 and TRBJ2-1 provide the parts outside the CDR3, is DAMVIQNPRYQVTQFGKPVTLSCSQTLNHNVMYWYQQKSSQAPKLLFHYYDKDFNNEADTPDNFQSRRPNTSFCFLDIRSPGLGDTAMYLCATSRGRGGPDNTNEQFFGPGTRLTVL.

The V and J genes are TRBV5-6 and TRBJ1-1; TRBD1 aligns across 7 bases. Trimming at V came to 3 bases and at J to 0 bases, leaving 2 bases not matched to a gene. The V gene's germline CDR1 is SGHDT and CDR2 YYEEEE. The CDR3 runs to 14 residues. CDR3 nucleotide sequence: TGTGCCAGCAGCTCAACAGGGGTGAACACTGAAGCTTTCTTT. Protein product: CASSSTGVNTEAFF. The full variable domain, its missing parts supplied by reference TRBV5-6 and TRBJ1-1, is DAGVTQSPTHLIKTRGQQVTLRCSPKSGHDTVSWYQQALGQGPQFIFQYYEEEERQRGNFPDRFSGHQFPNYSSELNVNALLLGDSALYLCASSSTGVNTEAFFGQGTRLTVV.

The chain employs TRBV4-3 and TRBJ2-7; TRBD1 agrees at 10 bases. Trimming at V came to 1 base and at J to 7 bases, leaving 7 bases not matched to a gene. The V gene's germline CDR1 is LGHNA and CDR2 YSLEER. This CDR3 region has 15 residues. CDR3 DNA sequence: TGCGCCAGCAGCCAAGCATTGACAGGGGGCTATGAGCAGTACTTC. Its translation: CASSQALTGGYEQYF.

The J gene is TRBJ2-1, the V gene TRBV28; 7 bases agree with TRBD1. The germline gives CDR1 MDHEN, CDR2 SYDVKM. The CDR3 has 14 residues. J lost 4 bases, V lost 5 bases, and 5 bases had no gene match. CDR3 in amino acids: CASSNPTGYNEQFF. CDR3 DNA sequence: TGTGCCAGCAGTAACCCGACAGGGTACAATGAGCAGTTCTTC.

The rearrangement joins TRBV4-1 to TRBJ2-1; TRBD2 aligns across 16 bases. V gave up 4 bases and J gave up 6 bases; unmatched junction bases: 6. Germline CDR1 and CDR2: MGHRA and YSYEKL. The CDR3 loop spans 17 amino acids. CDR3 sequence reads: CASSPPGTSGRANEQFF. In DNA, the CDR3 is TGCGCCAGCAGCCCCCCCGGGACTAGCGGGAGGGCCAATGAGCAGTTCTTC.

The J gene is TRBJ2-7, the V gene TRBV4-1, with D perhaps being TRBD1 or TRBD2 (5 bases each). This CDR3 is built from 13 residues. Germline CDR1 MGHRA, CDR2 YSYEKL. V was shortened by 2 bases and J by 3 bases, with 8 bases between the two germline ends. The CDR3 region is CASSQQRGYEQYF. CDR3 DNA sequence: TGCGCCAGCAGCCAACAGAGGGGCTACGAGCAGTACTTC.

This clone was detected only once. The chain is built from TRBV28 and TRBJ1-5; 8 nucleotides line up with TRBD1. Per germline, CDR1 MDHEN and CDR2 SYDVKM. V shed 5 bases and J 4 bases; nucleotides not matched to a gene: 10. This CDR3 spans 16 amino acids. This CDR3 is CASSPLDRGRNQPQHF. Written as DNA, the CDR3 is TGTGCCAGCAGTCCCCTCGACAGGGGACGGAATCAGCCCCAGCATTTT.

This clone qualifies as medium-sized. The chain employs TRBV28 and TRBJ2-1; 9 nucleotides agree with TRBD1. CDR1 and CDR2 (germline): MDHEN, SYDVKM. V dropped 7 bases and J dropped 9; count of bases not matched to a gene: 10. The CDR3 spans 14 residues. The CDR3, as DNA: TGTGCCAGCATCTCGGGACAGGGCTTTCGTGAGCAGTTCTTC. Amino acids: CASISGQGFREQFF.

This sequence joins TRBV7-9 and TRBJ2-5, with TRBD1 as a possible D gene (5 bases). V lost 6 bases and J 4 bases, leaving 12 bases between the germline ends. The germline CDR1 and CDR2 sequences are SEHNR and FQNEAQ (reference sequence). The CDR3 length is 13 residues. This CDR3 is CASRRTPIETQYF. The CDR3 DNA follows: TGTGCCAGCAGAAGGACACCTATAGAGACCCAGTACTTC. The entire variable domain, with the rest obtained from reference TRBV7-9 and TRBJ2-5, is as follows: DTGVSQNPRHKITKRGQNVTFRCDPISEHNRLYWYRQTLGQGPEFLTYFQNEAQLEKSRLLSDRFSAERPKGSFSTLEIQRTEQGDSAMYLCASRRTPIETQYFGPGTRLLVL.

A single count supports this clone. J is TRBJ2-3 and V is TRBV29-1, with D perhaps given as TRBD1 or TRBD2 (5 bases each). The ends were cut back, 4 bases at V and 4 bases at J, with 6 bases in the middle. Germline V gene data show CDR1 as SQVTM and CDR2 as ANQGSEA. CDR3 size: 11 residues. As DNA, the CDR3 is TGCAGCGTTGGAGGGGCAGATACGCAGTATTTT. This sequence encodes CSVGGADTQYF.

This chain links TRBV15 with TRBJ2-1; D perhaps matches TRBD2 (5 bases). CDR3 size: 15 residues. Trimming cost V 2 bases and J 5 bases, with 13 bases left between them. CDR1 LNHNV and CDR2 YYDKDF come from the germline V gene (reference sequence). Written as DNA, the CDR3 is TGTGCCACCAGCAGACCGACTACAGCGAACAATGAGCAGTTCTTC. Translation gives CATSRPTTANNEQFF.

The V gene is TRBV9, the J gene TRBJ1-2; 9 bases fit TRBD1. In germline, CDR1 is SGDLS, CDR2 YYNGEE. V gave up 0 bases and J gave up 5 bases; unmatched junction bases: 8. CDR3 length equals 16 residues. The CDR3 loop is CASSVGGTGLAYGYTF. The CDR3 nucleotides read TGTGCCAGCAGCGTAGGTGGGACAGGGCTCGCATATGGCTACACCTTC.

By proportion, this clone is medium-sized. The chain's CDR3 is CASSKDGANVLTF. The CDR3 nucleotides are TGTGCCAGCAGCAAGGATGGGGCCAACGTCCTGACTTTC. The chain has TRBV27 and TRBJ2-6; no definite D call. This CDR3 is 13 amino acids long. The V end was cut by 6 bases, the J end by 3 bases, with 6 bases between. CDR1 and CDR2 from the germline V gene are MNHEY and SMNVEV (reference sequence).

The V and J genes are TRBV27 and TRBJ2-7; a weak D match, TRBD2 (7 bases). Trimming took off 4 bases at V and 5 bases at J, with 18 bases between the two ends. Per the germline V gene, CDR1 is MNHEY and CDR2 is SMNVEV (reference sequence). CDR3 length: 15 amino acids. DNA of the CDR3: TGTGCCAGCAGTTCCCTAGGGGGGGCTCTCGACGAGCAGTACTTC. It yields the protein CASSSLGGALDEQYF.

The chain employs TRBV6-4 and TRBJ1-1; possible D gene TRBD1, 5 bases. Trimming pared 5 bases from V and 5 bases from J, leaving 12 bases between. CDR1 and CDR2 (germline): MRHNA, SNTAGT. CDR3 size: 13 residues. Here the CDR3 DNA reads TGTGCCAGCAGTCCTGGGGGGGGGACTGAAGCTTTCTTT. Protein sequence: CASSPGGGTEAFF.

J is TRBJ2-5 and V is TRBV7-9, with 10 nucleotides matching TRBD1. This CDR3 is 16 amino acids long. Germline loops: CDR1 SEHNR, CDR2 FQNEAQ (reference sequence). V trimming: 5 bases; J trimming: 4 bases; junction bases outside the gene matches: 10. CDR3 sequence: CASSPYRTGGLETQYF. As DNA, the CDR3 is TGTGCCAGCAGCCCTTACCGGACAGGGGGACTAGAGACCCAGTACTTC.

This clone was seen a handful of times. The chain has TRBV27 and TRBJ1-2, with a tentative D call TRBD1 (6 bases). V was pared by 2 bases and J by 7 bases, with 17 bases between. The CDR3 covers 15 residues. Germline V gene lookup returns CDR1 MNHEY and CDR2 SMNVEV (reference sequence). The DNA for the CDR3 is TGTGCCAGCAGTTTAGGGGCGGGTTCGACAGGTGGCTACACCTTC. Translated, it gives CASSLGAGSTGGYTF.

The gene calls are TRBV10-1 and TRBJ2-1, with D perhaps matching TRBD1 or TRBD2 (6 bases each). The CDR3 has 15 residues. With 2 bases removed from V and 8 bases from J, the gap between germline ends came to 16 bases. Germline V lookup: CDR1 WNHNN, CDR2 SYGVQD (reference sequence). CDR3 nucleotide sequence: TGCGCCAGCAGTGAGCCGGGCCTGGGGGGCGATGAGCAGTTCTTC. Amino acids: CASSEPGLGGDEQFF.

This clone occurred a few times. This rearrangement joins TRBV6-6 to TRBJ1-4; 7 bases align to TRBD1. The CDR3 covers 15 residues. Germline V lookup: CDR1 MNHNY, CDR2 SVGAGI (reference sequence). V lost 6 bases, J lost 1 base, and 5 bases stayed unmatched. The CDR3 DNA reads as TGTGCCAGCAGCCCGACAGGGCTAACTAATGAAAAACTGTTTTTT. This codes for CASSPTGLTNEKLFF.

The chain is built from TRBV19 and TRBJ2-5, with TRBD2 identical over 9 bases. The CDR3 has 14 residues. Germline V gene lookup returns CDR1 LNHDA and CDR2 SQIVND (reference sequence). After removal of 4 bases from V and 5 bases from J, the junction contained 5 bases not matched to a gene. The DNA for the CDR3 is TGTGCCAGTAGTACGGGACTAGCTGGCGAGACCCAGTACTTC. It yields the protein CASSTGLAGETQYF.

CDR3 DNA sequence: TGTGCCTGGAGTAAAGGGTCCCGAACTGAAGCTTTCTTT. Encoded protein: CAWSKGSRTEAFF. The V and J genes are TRBV30 and TRBJ1-1; no definite D call. CDR3 length: 13 amino acids. Germline assignment: CDR1 GTSNPN and CDR2 SVGIG (reference sequence). V was cut by 2 bases and J by 5 bases, with 12 bases left in between.

The J gene is TRBJ2-7, the V gene TRBV4-3; TRBD1 aligns across 9 bases. J gave up 6 bases and V 1 base, and 4 bases lay outside the gene matches. CDR1 and CDR2 from the germline V gene are LGHNA and YSLEER. The CDR3 sequence is 14 residues long. CDR3 nucleotide sequence: TGCGCCAGCAGCCAAGCGGACAGGGGCGTCGAGCAGTACTTC. Amino acids: CASSQADRGVEQYF.